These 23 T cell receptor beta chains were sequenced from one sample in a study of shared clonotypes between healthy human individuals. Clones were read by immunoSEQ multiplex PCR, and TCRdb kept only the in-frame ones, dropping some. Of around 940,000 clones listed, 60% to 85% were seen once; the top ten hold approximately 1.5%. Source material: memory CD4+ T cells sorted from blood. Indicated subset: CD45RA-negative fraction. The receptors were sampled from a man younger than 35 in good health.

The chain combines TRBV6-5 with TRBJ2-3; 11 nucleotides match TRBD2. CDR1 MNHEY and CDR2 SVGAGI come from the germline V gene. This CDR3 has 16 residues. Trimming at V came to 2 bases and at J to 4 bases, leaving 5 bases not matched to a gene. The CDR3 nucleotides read TGTGCCAGCAGTTACACGACTAGCGGGAAAGCAGATACGCAGTATTTT. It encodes CASSYTTSGKADTQYF.

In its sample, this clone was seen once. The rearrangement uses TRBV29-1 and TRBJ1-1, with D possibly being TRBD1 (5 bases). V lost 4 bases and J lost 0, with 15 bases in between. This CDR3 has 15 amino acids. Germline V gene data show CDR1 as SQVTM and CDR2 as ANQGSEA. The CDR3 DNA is TGCAGCGTTGGTTGGGGGGTCGGTATGAACACTGAAGCTTTCTTT. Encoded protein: CSVGWGVGMNTEAFF.

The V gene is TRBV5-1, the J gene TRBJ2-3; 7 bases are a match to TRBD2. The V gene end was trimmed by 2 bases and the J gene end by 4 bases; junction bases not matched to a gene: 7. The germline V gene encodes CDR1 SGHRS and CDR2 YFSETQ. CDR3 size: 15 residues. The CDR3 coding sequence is TGCGCCAGCAGCTTCAACGGGAGGCCCTCAGATACGCAGTATTTT. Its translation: CASSFNGRPSDTQYF.

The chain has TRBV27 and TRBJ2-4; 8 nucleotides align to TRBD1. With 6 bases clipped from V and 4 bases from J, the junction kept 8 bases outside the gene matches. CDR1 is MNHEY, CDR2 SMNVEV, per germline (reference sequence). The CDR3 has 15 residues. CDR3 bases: TGTGCCAGCAGCTACCAAGACAGGGGAAAAAACATTCAGTACTTC. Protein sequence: CASSYQDRGKNIQYF.

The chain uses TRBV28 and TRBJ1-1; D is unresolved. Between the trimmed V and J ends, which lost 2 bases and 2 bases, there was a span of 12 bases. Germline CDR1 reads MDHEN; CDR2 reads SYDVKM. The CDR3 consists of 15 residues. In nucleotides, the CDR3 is TGTGCCAGCAGTTTACCTGTACCCTTCAACACTGAAGCTTTCTTT. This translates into CASSLPVPFNTEAFF.

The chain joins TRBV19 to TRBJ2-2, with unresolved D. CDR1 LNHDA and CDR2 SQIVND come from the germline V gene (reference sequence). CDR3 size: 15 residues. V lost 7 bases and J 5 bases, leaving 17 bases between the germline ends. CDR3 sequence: CASKRLPKLTGELFF. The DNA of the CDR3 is TGTGCCAGTAAACGTTTACCGAAACTAACCGGGGAGCTGTTTTTT.

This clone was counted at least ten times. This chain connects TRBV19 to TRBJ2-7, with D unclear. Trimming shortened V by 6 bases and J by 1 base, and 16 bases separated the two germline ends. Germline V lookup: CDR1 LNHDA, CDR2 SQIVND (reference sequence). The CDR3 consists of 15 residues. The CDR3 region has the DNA TGTGCCAGTAGCAGCGCTTGGGCAGCTTCCTACGAGCAGTACTTC. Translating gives CASSSAWAASYEQYF.

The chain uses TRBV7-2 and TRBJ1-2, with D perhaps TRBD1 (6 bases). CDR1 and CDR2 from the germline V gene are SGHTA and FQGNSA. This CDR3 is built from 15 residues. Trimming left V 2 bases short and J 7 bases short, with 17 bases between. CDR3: CASSLFGTRDSGYTF. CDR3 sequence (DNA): TGTGCCAGCAGCTTATTCGGGACAAGGGACTCTGGCTACACCTTC. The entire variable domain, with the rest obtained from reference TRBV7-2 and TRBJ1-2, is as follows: GAGVSQSPSNKVTEKGKDVELRCDPISGHTALYWYRQSLGQGLEFLIYFQGNSAPDKSGLPSDRFSAERTGGSVSTLTIQRTQQEDSAVYLCASSLFGTRDSGYTFGSGTRLTVV.

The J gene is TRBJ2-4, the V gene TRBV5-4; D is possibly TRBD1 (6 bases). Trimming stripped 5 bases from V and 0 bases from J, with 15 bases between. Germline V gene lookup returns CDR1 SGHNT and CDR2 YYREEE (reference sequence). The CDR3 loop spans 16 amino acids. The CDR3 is CASSSGQTLAKNIQYF. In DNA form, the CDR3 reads TGTGCCAGCAGTTCTGGACAGACTTTAGCCAAAAACATTCAGTACTTC. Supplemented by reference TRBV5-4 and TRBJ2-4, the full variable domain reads ETGVTQSPTHLIKTRGQQVTLRCSSQSGHNTVSWYQQALGQGPQFIFQYYREEENGRGNFPPRFSGLQFPNYSSELNVNALELDDSALYLCASSSGQTLAKNIQYFGAGTRLSVL.

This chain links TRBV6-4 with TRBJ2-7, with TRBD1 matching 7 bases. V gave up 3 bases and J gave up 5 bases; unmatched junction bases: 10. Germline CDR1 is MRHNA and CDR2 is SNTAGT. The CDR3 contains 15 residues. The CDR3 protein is CASSEATGPKDEQYF. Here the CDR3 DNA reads TGTGCCAGCAGTGAGGCGACAGGGCCTAAGGACGAGCAGTACTTC.

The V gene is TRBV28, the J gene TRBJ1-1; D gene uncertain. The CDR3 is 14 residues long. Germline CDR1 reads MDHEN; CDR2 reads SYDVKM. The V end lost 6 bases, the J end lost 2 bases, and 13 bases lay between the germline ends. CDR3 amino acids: CASSTIQVNTEAFF. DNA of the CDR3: TGTGCCAGCAGCACAATCCAAGTTAACACTGAAGCTTTCTTT.

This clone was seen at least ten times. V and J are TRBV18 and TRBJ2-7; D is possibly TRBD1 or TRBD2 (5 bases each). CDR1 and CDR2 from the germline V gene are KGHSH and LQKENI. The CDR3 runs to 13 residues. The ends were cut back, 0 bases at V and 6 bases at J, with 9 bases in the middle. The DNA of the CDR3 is TGTGCCAGCTCACCACCGATGAGGGGCGAGCAGTACTTC. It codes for CASSPPMRGEQYF.

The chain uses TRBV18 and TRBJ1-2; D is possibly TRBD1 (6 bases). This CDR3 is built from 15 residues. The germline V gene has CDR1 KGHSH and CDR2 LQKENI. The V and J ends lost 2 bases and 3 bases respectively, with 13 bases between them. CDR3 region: CASSPSQGIYYGYTF. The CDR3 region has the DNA TGTGCCAGCTCACCAAGCCAGGGGATTTACTATGGCTACACCTTC. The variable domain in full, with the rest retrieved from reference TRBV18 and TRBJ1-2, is NAGVMQNPRHLVRRRGQEARLRCSPMKGHSHVYWYRQLPEEGLKFMVYLQKENIIDESGMPKERFSAEFPKEGPSILRIQQVVRGDSAAYFCASSPSQGIYYGYTFGSGTRLTVV.

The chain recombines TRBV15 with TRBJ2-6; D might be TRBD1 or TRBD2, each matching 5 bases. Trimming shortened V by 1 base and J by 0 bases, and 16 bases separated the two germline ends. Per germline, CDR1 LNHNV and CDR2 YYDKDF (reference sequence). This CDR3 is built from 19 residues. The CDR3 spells CATSRVLGPISSGANVLTF. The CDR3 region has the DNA TGTGCCACCAGCAGAGTGTTGGGACCGATTAGCTCTGGGGCCAACGTCCTGACTTTC.

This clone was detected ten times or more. The DNA of the CDR3 is TGTGCCAGCAGTAGAGGCAGGGATAATTCACCCCTCCACTTT. It encodes CASSRGRDNSPLHF. This sequence joins TRBV5-8 and TRBJ1-6; maybe TRBD1 (5 bases). The CDR3 consists of 14 residues. V gave up 5 bases and J gave up 5 bases, with 11 bases separating them. CDR1 and CDR2 (germline): SGHTS, YDEGEE.

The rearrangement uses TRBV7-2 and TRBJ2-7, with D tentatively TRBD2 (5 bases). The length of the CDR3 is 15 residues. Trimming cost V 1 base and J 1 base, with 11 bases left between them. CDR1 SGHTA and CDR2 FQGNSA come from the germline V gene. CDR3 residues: CASSLESDSSYEQYF. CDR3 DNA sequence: TGTGCCAGCAGCTTAGAGTCGGACTCTTCCTACGAGCAGTACTTC.

The CDR3 bases are TGTGCCAGCAGCTTAGCGGACACACAGTATTTT. Amino acid sequence: CASSLADTQYF. The chain couples TRBV7-8 to TRBJ2-3, with D perhaps TRBD1 (5 bases). Germline V gene data show CDR1 as SGHVS and CDR2 as FQNEAQ. The CDR3 runs 11 residues. With 0 bases removed from V and 12 bases from J, the gap between germline ends came to 7 bases.

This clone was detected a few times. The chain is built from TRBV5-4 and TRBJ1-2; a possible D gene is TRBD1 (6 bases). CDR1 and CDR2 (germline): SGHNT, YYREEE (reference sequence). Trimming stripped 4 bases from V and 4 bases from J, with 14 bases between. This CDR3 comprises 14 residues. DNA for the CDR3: TGTGCCAGCAGCCCGAGGGAGGGGGGCTATGGCTACACCTTC. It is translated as CASSPREGGYGYTF.

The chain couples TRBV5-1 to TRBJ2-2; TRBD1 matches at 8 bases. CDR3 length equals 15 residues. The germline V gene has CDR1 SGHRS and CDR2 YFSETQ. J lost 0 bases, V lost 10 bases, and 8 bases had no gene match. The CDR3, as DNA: TGCGCCGGAAGGACAGGGCAATCGAACACCGGGGAGCTGTTTTTT. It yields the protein CAGRTGQSNTGELFF.

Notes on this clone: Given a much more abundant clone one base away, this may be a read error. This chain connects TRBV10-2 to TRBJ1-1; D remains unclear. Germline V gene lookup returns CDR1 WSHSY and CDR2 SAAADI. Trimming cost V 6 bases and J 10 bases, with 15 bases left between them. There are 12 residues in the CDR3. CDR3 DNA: TGCGCCAGCAGCCCCCTCGAGGTTGGAGCTTTCTTT. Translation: CASSPLEVGAFF.

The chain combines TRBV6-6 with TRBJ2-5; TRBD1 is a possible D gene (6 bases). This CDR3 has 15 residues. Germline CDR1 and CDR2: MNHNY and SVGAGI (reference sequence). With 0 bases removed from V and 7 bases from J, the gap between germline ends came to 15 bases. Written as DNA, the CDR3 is TGTGCCAGCAGTTACTCGCGAACAGGGCTTGTGACCCAGTACTTC. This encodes CASSYSRTGLVTQYF.

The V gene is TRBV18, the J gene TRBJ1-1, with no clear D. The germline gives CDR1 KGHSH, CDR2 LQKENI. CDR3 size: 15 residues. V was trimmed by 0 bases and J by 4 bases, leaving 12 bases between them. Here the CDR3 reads CASSPPGPGSTEAFF. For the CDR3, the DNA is TGTGCCAGCTCACCACCAGGACCCGGGAGCACTGAAGCTTTCTTT.

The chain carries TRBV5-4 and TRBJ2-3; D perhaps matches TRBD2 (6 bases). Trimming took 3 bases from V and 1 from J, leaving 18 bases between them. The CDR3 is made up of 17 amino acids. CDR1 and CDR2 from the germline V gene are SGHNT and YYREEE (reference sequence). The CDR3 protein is CASSSPLDPGGTDTQYF. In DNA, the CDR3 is TGTGCCAGCAGCTCCCCCCTCGACCCGGGGGGCACAGATACGCAGTATTTT.